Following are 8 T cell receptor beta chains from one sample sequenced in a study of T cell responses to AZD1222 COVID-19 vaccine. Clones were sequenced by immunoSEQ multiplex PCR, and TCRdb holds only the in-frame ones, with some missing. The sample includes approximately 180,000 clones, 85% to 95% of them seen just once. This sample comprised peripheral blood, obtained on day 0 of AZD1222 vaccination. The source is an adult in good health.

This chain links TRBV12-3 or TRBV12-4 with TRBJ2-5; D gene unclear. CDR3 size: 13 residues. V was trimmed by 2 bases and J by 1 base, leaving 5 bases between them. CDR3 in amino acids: CASSLTFQETQYF. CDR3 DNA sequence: TGTGCCAGCAGTTTAACATTCCAAGAGACCCAGTACTTC.

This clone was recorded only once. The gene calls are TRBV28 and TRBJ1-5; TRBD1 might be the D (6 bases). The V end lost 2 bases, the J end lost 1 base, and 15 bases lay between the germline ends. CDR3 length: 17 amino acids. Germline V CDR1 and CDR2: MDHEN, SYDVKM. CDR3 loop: CASSLRDRHGSNQPQHF. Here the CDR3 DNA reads TGTGCCAGCAGTTTAAGAGACAGGCATGGAAGCAATCAGCCCCAGCATTTT.

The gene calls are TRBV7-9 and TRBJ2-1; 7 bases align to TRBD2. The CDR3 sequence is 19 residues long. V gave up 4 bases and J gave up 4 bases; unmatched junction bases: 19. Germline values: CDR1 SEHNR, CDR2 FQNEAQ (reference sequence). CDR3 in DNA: TGTGCCAGCAGCTGGCCCACGACTAACGGGAGGAGTCAGTACAATGAGCAGTTCTTC. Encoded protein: CASSWPTTNGRSQYNEQFF. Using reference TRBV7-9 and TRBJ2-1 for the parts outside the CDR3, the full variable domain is DTGVSQNPRHKITKRGQNVTFRCDPISEHNRLYWYRQTLGQGPEFLTYFQNEAQLEKSRLLSDRFSAERPKGSFSTLEIQRTEQGDSAMYLCASSWPTTNGRSQYNEQFFGPGTRLTVL.

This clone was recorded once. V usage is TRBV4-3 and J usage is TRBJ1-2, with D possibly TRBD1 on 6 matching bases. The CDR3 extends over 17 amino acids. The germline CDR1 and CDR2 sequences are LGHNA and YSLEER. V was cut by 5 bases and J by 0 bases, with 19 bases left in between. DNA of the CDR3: TGCGCCAGCAGCTATACGGACACAGGGTGGGCTAACTATGGCTACACCTTC. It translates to CASSYTDTGWANYGYTF.

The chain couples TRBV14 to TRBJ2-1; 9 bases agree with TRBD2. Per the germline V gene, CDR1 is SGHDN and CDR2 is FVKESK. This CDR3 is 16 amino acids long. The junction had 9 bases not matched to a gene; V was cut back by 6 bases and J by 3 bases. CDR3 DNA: TGTGCCAGCAGTGCCACTAGCGGGTCACACTACAATGAGCAGTTCTTC. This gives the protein CASSATSGSHYNEQFF.

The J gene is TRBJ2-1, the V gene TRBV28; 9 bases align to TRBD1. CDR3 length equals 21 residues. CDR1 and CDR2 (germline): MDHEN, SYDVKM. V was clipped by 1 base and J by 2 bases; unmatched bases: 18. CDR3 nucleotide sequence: TGTGCCAGCAGTTTATTTGGCGAGTTAGGGGACAGGGAAAGACCCTACAATGAGCAGTTCTTC. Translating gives CASSLFGELGDRERPYNEQFF.

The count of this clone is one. CDR3 in DNA: TGTGCCAGTAGTATACAGGGCAGGCACTACGAGCAGTACGTC. Translated, it gives CASSIQGRHYEQYV. This chain links TRBV19 with TRBJ2-7; D is perhaps TRBD1 (5 bases). Trimming cost V 2 bases and J 3 bases, with 11 bases left between them. From germline, CDR1 is LNHDA and CDR2 SQIVND (reference sequence). The CDR3 runs to 14 residues.

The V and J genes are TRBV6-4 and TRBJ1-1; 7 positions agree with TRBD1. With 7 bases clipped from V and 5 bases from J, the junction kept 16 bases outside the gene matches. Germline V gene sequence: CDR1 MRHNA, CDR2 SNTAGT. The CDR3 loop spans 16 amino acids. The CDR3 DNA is TGTGCCAGCACCCCCCCCCTCCGACAGGGTGGGACTGAAGCTTTCTTT. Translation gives CASTPPLRQGGTEAFF.